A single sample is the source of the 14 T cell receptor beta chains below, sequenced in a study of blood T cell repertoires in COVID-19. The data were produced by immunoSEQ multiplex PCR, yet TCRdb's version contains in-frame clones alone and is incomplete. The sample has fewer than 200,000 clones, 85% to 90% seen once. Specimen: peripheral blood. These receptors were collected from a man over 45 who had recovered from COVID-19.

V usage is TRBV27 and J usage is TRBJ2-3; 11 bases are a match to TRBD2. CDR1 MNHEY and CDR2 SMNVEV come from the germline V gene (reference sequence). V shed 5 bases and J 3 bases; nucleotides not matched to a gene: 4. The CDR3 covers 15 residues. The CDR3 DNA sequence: TGTGCCAGCAGTCCTCGGACTAGCGGGACAGATACGCAGTATTTT. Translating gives CASSPRTSGTDTQYF.

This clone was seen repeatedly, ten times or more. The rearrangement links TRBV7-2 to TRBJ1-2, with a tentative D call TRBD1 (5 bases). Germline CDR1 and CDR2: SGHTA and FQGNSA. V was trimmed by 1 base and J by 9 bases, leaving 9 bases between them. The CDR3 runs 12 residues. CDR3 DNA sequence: TGTGCCAGCAGCTTAGGGGGCGCGAGCTACACCTTC. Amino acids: CASSLGGASYTF.

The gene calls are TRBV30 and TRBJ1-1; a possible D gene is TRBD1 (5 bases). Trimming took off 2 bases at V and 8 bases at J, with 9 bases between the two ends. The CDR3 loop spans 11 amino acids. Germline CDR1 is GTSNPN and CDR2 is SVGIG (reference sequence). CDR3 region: CAWSWEGEAFF. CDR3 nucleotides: TGTGCCTGGAGTTGGGAGGGGGAAGCTTTCTTT. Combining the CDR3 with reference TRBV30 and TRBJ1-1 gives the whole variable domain SQTIHQWPATLVQPVGSPLSLECTVEGTSNPNLYWYRQAAGRGLQLLFYSVGIGQISSEVPQNLSASRPQDRQFILSSKKLLLSDSGFYLCAWSWEGEAFFGQGTRLTVV.

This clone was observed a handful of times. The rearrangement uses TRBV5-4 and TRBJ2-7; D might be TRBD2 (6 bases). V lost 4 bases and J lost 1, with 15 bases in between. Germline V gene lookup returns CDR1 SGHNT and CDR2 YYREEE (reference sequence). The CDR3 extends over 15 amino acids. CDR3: CASSAGTLSSYEQYF. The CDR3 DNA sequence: TGTGCCAGCAGCGCGGGGACGTTGTCTTCCTACGAGCAGTACTTC.

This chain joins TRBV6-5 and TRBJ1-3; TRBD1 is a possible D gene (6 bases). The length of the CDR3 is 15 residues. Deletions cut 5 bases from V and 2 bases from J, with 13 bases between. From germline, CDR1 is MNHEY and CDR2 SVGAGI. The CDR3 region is CASSLSSGAGNTIYF. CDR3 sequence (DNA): TGTGCCAGCAGTCTCAGTTCAGGGGCTGGAAACACCATATATTTT.

The CDR3 reads CARRRRGTGTDTQYF. The CDR3 DNA follows: TGTGCACGGAGGAGGCGGGGGACTGGCACAGATACGCAGTATTTT. The chain recombines TRBV30 with TRBJ2-3, with 7 bases identical to TRBD2. Germline assignment: CDR1 GTSNPN and CDR2 SVGIG (reference sequence). CDR3 length equals 15 residues.

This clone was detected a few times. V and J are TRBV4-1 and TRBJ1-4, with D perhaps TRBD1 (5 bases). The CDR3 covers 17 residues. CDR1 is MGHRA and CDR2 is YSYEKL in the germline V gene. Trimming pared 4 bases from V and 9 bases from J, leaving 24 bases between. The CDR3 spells CASSLQPSGSDYKKLFF. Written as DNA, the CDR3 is TGCGCCAGCAGCCTTCAACCTTCAGGGTCGGATTATAAAAAACTGTTTTTT.

The CDR3 DNA follows: TGTGCCAGCAGCGTAGTCCACTGGCCGGCGGTGAACACCGGGGAGCTGTTTTTT. This translates into CASSVVHWPAVNTGELFF. The chain employs TRBV9 and TRBJ2-2; D unclear. CDR1 is SGDLS, CDR2 YYNGEE, per germline. Trimming removed 0 bases from V and 1 base from J, with 16 bases in between. The CDR3 is made up of 18 amino acids. Full variable domain (remainder filled in from reference TRBV9 and TRBJ2-2): DSGVTQTPKHLITATGQRVTLRCSPRSGDLSVYWYQQSLDQGLQFLIQYYNGEERAKGNILERFSAQQFPDLHSELNLSSLELGDSALYFCASSVVHWPAVNTGELFFGEGSRLTVL.

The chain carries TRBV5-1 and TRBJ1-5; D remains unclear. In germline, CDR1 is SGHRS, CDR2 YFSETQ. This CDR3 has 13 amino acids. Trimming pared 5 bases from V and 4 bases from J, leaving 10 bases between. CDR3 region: CASSQEGNQPQHF. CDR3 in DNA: TGCGCCAGCAGTCAGGAAGGTAATCAGCCCCAGCATTTT.

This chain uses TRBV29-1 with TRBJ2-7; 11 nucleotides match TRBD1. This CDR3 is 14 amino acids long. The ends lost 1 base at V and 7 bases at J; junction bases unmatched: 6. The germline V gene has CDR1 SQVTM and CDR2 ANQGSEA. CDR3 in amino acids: CSVEGSDRGQEQYF. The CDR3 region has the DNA TGCAGCGTTGAAGGGTCGGACAGGGGGCAAGAGCAGTACTTC.

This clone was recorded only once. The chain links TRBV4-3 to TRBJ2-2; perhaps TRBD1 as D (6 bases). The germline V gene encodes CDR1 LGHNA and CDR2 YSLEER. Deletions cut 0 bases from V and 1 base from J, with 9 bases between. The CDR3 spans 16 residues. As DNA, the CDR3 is TGCGCCAGCAGCCAAGATAAGGGGGTGAACACCGGGGAGCTGTTTTTT. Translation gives CASSQDKGVNTGELFF.

As DNA, the CDR3 is TGTGCCAGCAGTCGGGACAGTCGGCAGGATACGCAGTATTTT. The encoded protein is CASSRDSRQDTQYF. V and J are TRBV6-6 and TRBJ2-3, with 7 bases identical to TRBD1. After removal of 5 bases from V and 6 bases from J, the junction contained 8 bases not matched to a gene. Germline V CDR1 and CDR2: MNHNY, SVGAGI (reference sequence). This CDR3 is 14 amino acids long.

The CDR3: CASSLAGGATDTQYF. Here the CDR3 DNA reads TGTGCCAGCAGCTTAGCGGGGGGGGCCACAGATACGCAGTATTTT. The gene calls are TRBV7-2 and TRBJ2-3; tentatively, D is TRBD2 (7 bases). The CDR3 runs 15 residues. Germline V CDR1 and CDR2: SGHTA, FQGNSA. Deletions cut 0 bases from V and 2 bases from J, with 9 bases between.

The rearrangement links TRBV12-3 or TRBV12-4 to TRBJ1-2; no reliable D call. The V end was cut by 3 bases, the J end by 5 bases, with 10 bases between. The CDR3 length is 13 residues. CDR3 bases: TGTGCCAGCAGTTTTAAGAGGGCGTATGGCTACACCTTC. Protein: CASSFKRAYGYTF.